This TCR beta chain stems from a study of molecular identifiers for immune sequencing clone quantification. This clonotype was observed at least ten times. TCRdb reanalysed the PCR reads using MiXCR and keeps one entry per CDR3 protein. The sample has roughly 320,000 distinct CDR3 sequences, about a fifth seen once. The length of the CDR3 is 14 residues. Germline CDR1 and CDR2: LGHNA and YSLEER. V shed 5 bases and J shed 4 bases, with 14 bases lying between them. The sample taken for sequencing was naive CD8+ T cells from blood, with Jurkat cell RNA spiked in. The subset is: FACS-sorted CD8+CD4-CCR7+CD45RA+ naive T cells. The genes are TRBV4-3 and TRBJ1-1, with D uncertain. The clonotype comes from a human donor in good health. Some libraries in this study had Jurkat cell RNA spiked in. The CDR3 loop reads CASSGVLGSTEAFF. The DNA of the CDR3 is TGCGCCAGCAGCGGGGTCCTCGGGTCCACTGAAGCTTTCTTT.